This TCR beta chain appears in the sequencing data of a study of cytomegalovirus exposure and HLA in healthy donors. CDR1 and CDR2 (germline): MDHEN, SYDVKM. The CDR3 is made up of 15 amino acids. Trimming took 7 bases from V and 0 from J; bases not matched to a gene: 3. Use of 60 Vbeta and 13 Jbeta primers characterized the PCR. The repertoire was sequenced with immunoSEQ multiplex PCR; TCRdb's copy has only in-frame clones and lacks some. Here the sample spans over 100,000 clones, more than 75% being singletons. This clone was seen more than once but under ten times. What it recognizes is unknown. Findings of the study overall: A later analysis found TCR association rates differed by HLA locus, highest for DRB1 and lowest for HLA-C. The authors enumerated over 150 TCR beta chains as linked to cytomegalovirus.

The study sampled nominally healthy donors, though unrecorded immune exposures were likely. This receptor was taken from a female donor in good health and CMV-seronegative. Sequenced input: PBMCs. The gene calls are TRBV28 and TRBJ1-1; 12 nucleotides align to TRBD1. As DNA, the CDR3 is TGTGCCAGCATCGGGACAGGGGGCTTGAACACTGAAGCTTTCTTT. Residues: CASIGTGGLNTEAFF.